The 2 T cell receptor beta chains given below trace back to one sample, sequenced in a study of blood T cell repertoires in COVID-19. The repertoire was sequenced with immunoSEQ multiplex PCR; TCRdb's copy has only in-frame clones and lacks some. Of around 150,000 clones listed, roughly 84% are singletons. The material sequenced was peripheral blood. Every receptor here comes from a man aged 25 to 45 with COVID-19, enrolled during active disease.

The rearrangement joins TRBV29-1 to TRBJ2-1; TRBD2 aligns across 8 bases. Germline assignment: CDR1 SQVTM and CDR2 ANQGSEA. The ends lost 6 bases at V and 4 bases at J; junction bases unmatched: 5. The CDR3 is 13 amino acids. The CDR3 spells CSVREAGYNEQFF. Written as DNA, the CDR3 is TGCAGCGTGCGGGAGGCCGGGTACAATGAGCAGTTCTTC.

The chain links TRBV9 to TRBJ2-6, with unresolved D. V lost 3 bases and J lost 5, with 9 bases in between. Looked up from germline, CDR1 is SGDLS and CDR2 is YYNGEE. This CDR3 has 14 residues. CDR3 region: CASSDGPRANVLTF. In nucleotides, the CDR3 is TGTGCCAGCAGCGATGGGCCTAGGGCCAACGTCCTGACTTTC.